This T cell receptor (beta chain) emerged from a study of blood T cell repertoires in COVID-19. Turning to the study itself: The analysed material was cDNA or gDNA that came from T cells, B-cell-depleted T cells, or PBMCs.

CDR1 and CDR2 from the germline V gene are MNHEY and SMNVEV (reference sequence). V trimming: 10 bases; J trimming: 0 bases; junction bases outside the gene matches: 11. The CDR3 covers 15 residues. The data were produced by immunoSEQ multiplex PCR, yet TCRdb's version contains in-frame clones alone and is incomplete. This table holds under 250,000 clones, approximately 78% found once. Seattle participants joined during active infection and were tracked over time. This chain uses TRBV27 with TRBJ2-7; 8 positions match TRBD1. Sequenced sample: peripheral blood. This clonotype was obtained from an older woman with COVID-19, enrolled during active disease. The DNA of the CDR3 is TGTGCCACCACGGAAATTGGGACAGGCTCCTACGAGCAGTACTTC. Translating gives CATTEIGTGSYEQYF.